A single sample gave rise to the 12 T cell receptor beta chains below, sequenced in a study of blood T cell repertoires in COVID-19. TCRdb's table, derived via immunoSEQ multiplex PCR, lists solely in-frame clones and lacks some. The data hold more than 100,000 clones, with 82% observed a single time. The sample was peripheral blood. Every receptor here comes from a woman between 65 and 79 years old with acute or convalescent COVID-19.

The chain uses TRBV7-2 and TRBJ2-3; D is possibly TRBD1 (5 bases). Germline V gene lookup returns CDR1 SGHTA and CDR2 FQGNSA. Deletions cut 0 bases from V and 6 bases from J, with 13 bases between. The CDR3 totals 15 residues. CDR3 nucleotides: TGTGCCAGCAGCTTAGCGGGTTGGGGCGGCGATACGCAGTATTTT. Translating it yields CASSLAGWGGDTQYF.

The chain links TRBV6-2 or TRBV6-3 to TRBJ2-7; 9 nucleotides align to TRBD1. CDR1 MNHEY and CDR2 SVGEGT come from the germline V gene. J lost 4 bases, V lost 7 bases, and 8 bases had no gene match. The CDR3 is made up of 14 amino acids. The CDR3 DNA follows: TGTGCCAGCACCCCGGACAGGGGATCTTACGAGCAGTACTTC. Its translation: CASTPDRGSYEQYF.

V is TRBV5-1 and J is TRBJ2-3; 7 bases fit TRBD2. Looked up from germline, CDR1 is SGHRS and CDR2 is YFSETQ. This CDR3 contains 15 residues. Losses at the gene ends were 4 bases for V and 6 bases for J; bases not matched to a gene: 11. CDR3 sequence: CASSPGLLKVDTQYF. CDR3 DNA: TGCGCCAGCAGCCCGGGACTATTGAAAGTGGATACGCAGTATTTT.

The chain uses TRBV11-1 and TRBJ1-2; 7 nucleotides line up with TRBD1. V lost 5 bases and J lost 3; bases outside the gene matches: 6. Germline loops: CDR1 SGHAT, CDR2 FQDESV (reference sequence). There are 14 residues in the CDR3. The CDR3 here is CASSLAGTDYGYTF. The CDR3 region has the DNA TGTGCCAGCAGCCTTGCCGGGACAGACTATGGCTACACCTTC.

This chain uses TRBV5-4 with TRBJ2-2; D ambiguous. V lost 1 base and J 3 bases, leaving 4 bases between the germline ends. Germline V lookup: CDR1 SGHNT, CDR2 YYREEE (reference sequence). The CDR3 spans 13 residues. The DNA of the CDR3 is TGTGCCAGCAGCTTGACGGACACCGGGGAGCTGTTTTTT. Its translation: CASSLTDTGELFF.

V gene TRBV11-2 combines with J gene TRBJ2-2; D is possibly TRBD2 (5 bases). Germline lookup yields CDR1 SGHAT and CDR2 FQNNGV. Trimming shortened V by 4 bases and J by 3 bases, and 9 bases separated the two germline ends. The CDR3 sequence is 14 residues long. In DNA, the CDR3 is TGTGCCAGCAGCTGGACTGCGGACACCGGGGAGCTGTTTTTT. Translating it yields CASSWTADTGELFF. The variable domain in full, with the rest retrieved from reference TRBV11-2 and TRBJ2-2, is EAGVAQSPRYKIIEKRQSVAFWCNPISGHATLYWYQQILGQGPKLLIQFQNNGVVDDSQLPKDRFSAERLKGVDSTLKIQPAKLEDSAVYLCASSWTADTGELFFGEGSRLTVL.

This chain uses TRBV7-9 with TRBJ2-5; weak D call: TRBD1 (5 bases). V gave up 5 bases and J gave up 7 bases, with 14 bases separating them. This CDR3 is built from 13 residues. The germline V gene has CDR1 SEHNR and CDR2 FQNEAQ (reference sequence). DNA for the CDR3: TGTGCCAGCAGCGCGACAGTGCCCGGGACCCAGTACTTC. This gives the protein CASSATVPGTQYF. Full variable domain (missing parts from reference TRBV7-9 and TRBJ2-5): DTGVSQNPRHKITKRGQNVTFRCDPISEHNRLYWYRQTLGQGPEFLTYFQNEAQLEKSRLLSDRFSAERPKGSFSTLEIQRTEQGDSAMYLCASSATVPGTQYFGPGTRLLVL.

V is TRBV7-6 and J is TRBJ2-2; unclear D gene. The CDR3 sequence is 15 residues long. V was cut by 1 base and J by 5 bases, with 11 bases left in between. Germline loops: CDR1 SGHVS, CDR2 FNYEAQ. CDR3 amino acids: CASSLVVFNTGELFF. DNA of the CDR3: TGTGCCAGCAGCTTAGTAGTCTTTAATACCGGGGAGCTGTTTTTT.

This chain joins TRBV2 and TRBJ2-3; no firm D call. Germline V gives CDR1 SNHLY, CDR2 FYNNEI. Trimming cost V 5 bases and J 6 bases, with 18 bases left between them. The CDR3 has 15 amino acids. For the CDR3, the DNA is TGTGCCAGCAGTCCGCAGAGCGCTCAATTGGATACGCAGTATTTT. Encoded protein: CASSPQSAQLDTQYF. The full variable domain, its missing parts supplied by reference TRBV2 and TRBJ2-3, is EPEVTQTPSHQVTQMGQEVILRCVPISNHLYFYWYRQILGQKVEFLVSFYNNEISEKSEIFDDQFSVERPDGSNFTLKIRSTKLEDSAMYFCASSPQSAQLDTQYFGPGTRLTVL.

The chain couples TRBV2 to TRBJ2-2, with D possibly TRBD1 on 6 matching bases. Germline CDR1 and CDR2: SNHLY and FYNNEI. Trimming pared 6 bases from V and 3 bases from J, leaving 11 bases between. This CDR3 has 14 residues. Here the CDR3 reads CASRPQGHTGELFF. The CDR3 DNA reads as TGTGCCAGCAGGCCACAGGGACACACCGGGGAGCTGTTTTTT.

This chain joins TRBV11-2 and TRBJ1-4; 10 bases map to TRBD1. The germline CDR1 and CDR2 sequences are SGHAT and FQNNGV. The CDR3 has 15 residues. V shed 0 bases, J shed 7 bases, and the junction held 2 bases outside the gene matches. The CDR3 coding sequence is TGTGCCAGCAGCTTAGAAGGGGACAGGGGTGAAAAACTGTTTTTT. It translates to CASSLEGDRGEKLFF.

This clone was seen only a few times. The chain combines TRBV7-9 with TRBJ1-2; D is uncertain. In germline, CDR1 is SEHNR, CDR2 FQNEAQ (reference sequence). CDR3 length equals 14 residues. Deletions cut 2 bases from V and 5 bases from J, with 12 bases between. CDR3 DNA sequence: TGTGCCAGCAGCTTAAGCACCACTCCATATGGCTACACCTTC. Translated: CASSLSTTPYGYTF.